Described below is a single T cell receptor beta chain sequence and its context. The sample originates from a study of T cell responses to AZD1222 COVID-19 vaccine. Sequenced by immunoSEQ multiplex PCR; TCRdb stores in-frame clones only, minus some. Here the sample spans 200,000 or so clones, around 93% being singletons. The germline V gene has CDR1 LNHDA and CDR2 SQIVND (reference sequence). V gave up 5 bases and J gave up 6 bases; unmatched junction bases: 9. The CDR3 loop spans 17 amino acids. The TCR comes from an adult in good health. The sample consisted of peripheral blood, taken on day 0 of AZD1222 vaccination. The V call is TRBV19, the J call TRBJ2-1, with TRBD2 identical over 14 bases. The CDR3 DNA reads TGTGCCAGTAGTCTTGGGACTAGCGGGAGTATTTTCAATGAGCAGTTCTTC. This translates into CASSLGTSGSIFNEQFF.